Sequencing of this T cell receptor (beta chain) was carried out in a study of CD8+ T cells in alopecia areata. Study-wide results and limits: TCR sharing across patients was less clear than in mice, possibly HLA-related. Resident alphabeta T cells of normal skin are also sequenced in scalp samples.

With 3 bases removed from V and 5 bases from J, the gap between germline ends came to 17 bases. This CDR3 is built from 15 residues. Germline V gene sequence: CDR1 MNHEY, CDR2 SMNVEV (reference sequence). Treatment: oral pan-JAK inhibitor, 5-10 mg twice daily. RNA extraction was followed by reverse transcription into cDNA, which acted as the sequencing template. The data were produced by immunoSEQ multiplex PCR, yet TCRdb's version contains in-frame clones alone and is incomplete. The sample contains 120,000 to 150,000 clones, 86% of which appear only once. This clone has only a few counts. Its specificity is unknown.

The receptor's source is a human donor with alopecia areata. Sequenced here: CD8+ T cells sorted from blood, sampled at week 4, from a patient treated with tofacitinib. The rearrangement joins TRBV27 to TRBJ2-7, with D hard to call. The chain's CDR3 is CASSLVRDRGDEQYF. The CDR3 bases are TGTGCCAGCAGTTTGGTCCGAGACCGAGGCGACGAGCAGTACTTC.